The subject of this entry is one T cell receptor (delta chain). The translation of this DNA and the TCRdb protein of a much larger clone differ at residue 11, probably owing to a read error; the protein shown here is translated from the DNA. This CDR3 region has 16 residues. Trimming cost V 3 bases and J 3 bases; bases outside gene matches: 10. Germline V gene sequence: CDR1 GEAIGNYY, CDR2 EKD. TCRdb redid the clone calls on the RT-PCR reads with CATT. The repertoire holds approximately 1,300 delta-chain clones, 28% seen once, with more than 35% in the top ten. The source of the sample is a study of gamma-delta T cells after stem cell transplantation.

The source of this sequence is a human donor. It is not recorded whose cells these are; they may come from a transplant donor. The specimen sequenced was gamma-delta T cells. V and J are TRDV2 and TRDJ1; 9 nucleotides line up with TRDD3. CDR3 nucleotide sequence: TGTGCCTGTGACCAGCTTACTGGGGGACACGCCGATAAACTCATCTTT. Encoded protein: CACDQLTGGHADKLIF.